This T cell receptor beta chain is drawn from a study of Ad26.COV2.S vaccination and SARS-CoV-2 variants. Study outcomes and limitations: The TCR breadth and depth analyses may have understated or missed part of the total T cell responses. Placebo recipients and vaccine recipients were similar in non-spike TCR breadth. Following vaccination, spike-specific CD8+ and CD4+ T cell responses reportedly exhibited substantial breadth. Individuals receiving vaccine had higher spike-specific TCR breadth than placebo recipients did.

CDR3 size: 15 residues. CDR1 and CDR2 (germline): MGHRA, YSYEKL. V lost 0 bases to trimming and J lost 10 bases; unmatched junction nucleotides: 11. As concerns this clone: The antigen is not known.

Sequencing was performed with immunoSEQ multiplex PCR; in TCRdb, only in-frame clones are kept and a portion is missing. The data contain 300,000 to 450,000 clones, 92% of them singletons. The sequenced sample was peripheral blood, obtained after recovery from COVID-19. This clonotype was sampled from a human donor who had recovered from COVID-19. The chain has TRBV4-1 and TRBJ1-1, with 7 bases aligning to TRBD1. The CDR3 nucleotides read TGCGCCAGCAGCCAAGAAGGAGGAGGACAGGCGGGAGCTTTCTTT. This codes for CASSQEGGGQAGAFF.